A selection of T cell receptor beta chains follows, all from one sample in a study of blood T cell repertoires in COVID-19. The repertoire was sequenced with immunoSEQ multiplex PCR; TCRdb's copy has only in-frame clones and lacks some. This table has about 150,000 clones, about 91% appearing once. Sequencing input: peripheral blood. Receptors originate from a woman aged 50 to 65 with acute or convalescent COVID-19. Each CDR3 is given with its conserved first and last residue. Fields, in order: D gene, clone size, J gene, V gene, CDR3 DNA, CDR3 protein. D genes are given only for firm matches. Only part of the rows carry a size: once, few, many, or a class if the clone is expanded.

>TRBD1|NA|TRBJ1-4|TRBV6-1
TGTGCCAGCAGTGACCTTGGACAGGTGGGGGAAAAACTGTTTTTT
CASSDLGQVGEKLFF
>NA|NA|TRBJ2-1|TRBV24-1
TGTGCCACCAGTGAACCCTTGACAGATTTGCAGTTCTTC
CATSEPLTDLQFF
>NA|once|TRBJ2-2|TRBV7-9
TGTGCCAGCAGCTTAGCGCGGGAAGCCGGGGAGCTGTTTTTT
CASSLAREAGELFF
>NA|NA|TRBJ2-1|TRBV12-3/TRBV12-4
TGTGCCAGCAGCTCTAACTACAATGAGCAGTTCTTC
CASSSNYNEQFF
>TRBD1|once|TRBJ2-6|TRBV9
TGTGCCAGCAGCGTCACCGGGACAGGTCCGCGGGCCGGGGCCAACGTCCTGACTTTC
CASSVTGTGPRAGANVLTF
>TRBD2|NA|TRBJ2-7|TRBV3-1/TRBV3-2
TGTGCCAGCAGCCAAGGGCCCCTAGCGGGACGGATTAGTGAGCAGTACTTC
CASSQGPLAGRISEQYF
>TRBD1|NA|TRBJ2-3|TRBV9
TGTGCCAGCAGCGTTAGACCGGGACAGGGATATAATACGACGCAGTATTTT
CASSVRPGQGYNTTQYF
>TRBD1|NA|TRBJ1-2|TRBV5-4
TGTGCCAGCAGCTCACGTGGACAGGGGGACTATGGCTACACCTTC
CASSSRGQGDYGYTF
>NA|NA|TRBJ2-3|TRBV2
TGTGCCAGCAAAACGCCAGGGCGGACAGATACGCAGTATTTT
CASKTPGRTDTQYF
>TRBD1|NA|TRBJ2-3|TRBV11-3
TGTGCCAGCAGCCTCACCGGGACAGGGATCACAGATACGCAGTATTTT
CASSLTGTGITDTQYF
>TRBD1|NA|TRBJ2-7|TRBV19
TGTGCCAGTAGTCTCACAGGGGCCTACGAGCAGTACTTC
CASSLTGAYEQYF
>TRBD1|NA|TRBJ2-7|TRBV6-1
TGTGCCAGCAGTGACGGACAGGGGGTCTCCTACGAGCAGTATTTC
CASSDGQGVSYEQYF
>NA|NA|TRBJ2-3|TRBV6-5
TGTGCCAGCAGTCCTGGCCGCACAGATACGCAGTATTTT
CASSPGRTDTQYF
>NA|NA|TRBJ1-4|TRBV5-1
TGCGCCAGCAGCTCTCCGGGGACAACTGAAAAACTGTTTTTT
CASSSPGTTEKLFF
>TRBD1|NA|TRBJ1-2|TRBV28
TGTGCCAGCAGCCAAATAACAGGGGGGTATGGCTACACCTTC
CASSQITGGYGYTF
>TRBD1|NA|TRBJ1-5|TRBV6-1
TGTGCCAGCAGTGAACAGGGACAGGGGGCTCAGCCCCAGCATTTT
CASSEQGQGAQPQHF
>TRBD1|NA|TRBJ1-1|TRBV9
TGTGCCAGCAACAGGGGTAATGGGGAAGCTTTCTTT
CASNRGNGEAFF
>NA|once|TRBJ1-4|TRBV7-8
TGTGCCAGCAGCTTGGGACCCACGACAGGAAAACTGTTTTTT
CASSLGPTTGKLFF
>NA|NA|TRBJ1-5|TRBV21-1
TGTGCCAGCAGGTCCGCCAGGGCTCAGCCCCAGCATTTT
CASRSARAQPQHF
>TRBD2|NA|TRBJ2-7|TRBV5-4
TGTGCCAGCTCGAAAGGGACTAGCGGATCCTACGAGCAGTACTTC
CASSKGTSGSYEQYF
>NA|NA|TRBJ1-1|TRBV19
TGTGCCAGTAGTATACGTCTTGCAGGGCATGAGGCTTTCTTT
CASSIRLAGHEAFF
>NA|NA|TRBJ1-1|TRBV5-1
TGCGCCAGCAGCTTCCGACAGCCGAGAGGCACTGAAGCTTTCTTT
CASSFRQPRGTEAFF
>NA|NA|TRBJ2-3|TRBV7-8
TGTGCCAGCAGCTCCGGGGAATGGGGCACAGATACGCAGTATTTT
CASSSGEWGTDTQYF
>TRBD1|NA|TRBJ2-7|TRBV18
TGTGCCAGCTCCCGACAGGGCTACGAGCAGTACTTC
CASSRQGYEQYF
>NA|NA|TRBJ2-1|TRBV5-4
TGTGCCAGCAGCTCGGCGGGTTTCCCCTCCTACAATGAGCAGTTCTTC
CASSSAGFPSYNEQFF
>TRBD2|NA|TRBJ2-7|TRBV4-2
TGTGCCAGCAGCCAAGATTGGAGCGGGGGCTCCTACGAGCAGTACTTC
CASSQDWSGGSYEQYF
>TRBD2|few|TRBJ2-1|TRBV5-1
TGCGCCAGCAGCAGGGGACTAGCGGGGGATGAGCAGTTCTTC
CASSRGLAGDEQFF